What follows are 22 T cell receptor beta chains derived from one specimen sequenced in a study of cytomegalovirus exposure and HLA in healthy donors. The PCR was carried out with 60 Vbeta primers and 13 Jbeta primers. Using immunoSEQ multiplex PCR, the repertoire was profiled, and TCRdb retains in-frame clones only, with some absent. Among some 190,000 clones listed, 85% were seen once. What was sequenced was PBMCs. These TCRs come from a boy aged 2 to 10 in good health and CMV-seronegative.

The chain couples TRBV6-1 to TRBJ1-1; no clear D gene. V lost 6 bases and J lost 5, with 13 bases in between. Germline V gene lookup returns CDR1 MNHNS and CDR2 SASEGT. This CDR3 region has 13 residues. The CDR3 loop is CASSTSVGTEAFF. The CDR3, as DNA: TGTGCCAGCAGCACATCCGTCGGGACTGAAGCTTTCTTT.

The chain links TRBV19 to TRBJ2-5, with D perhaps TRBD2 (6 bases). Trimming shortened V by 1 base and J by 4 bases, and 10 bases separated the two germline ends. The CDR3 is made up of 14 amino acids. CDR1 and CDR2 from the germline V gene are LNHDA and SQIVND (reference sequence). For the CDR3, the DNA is TGTGCCAGTAGTATAGGTGGAGGGGCAGAGACCCAGTACTTC. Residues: CASSIGGGAETQYF.

The CDR3 protein is CASSLGGGQNNQPQHF. DNA of the CDR3: TGTGCCAGCAGCTTGGGAGGTGGACAGAACAATCAGCCCCAGCATTTT. The chain joins TRBV5-4 to TRBJ1-5, with D possibly matching TRBD1 (6 bases). There are 16 residues in the CDR3. Trimming took off 0 bases at V and 3 bases at J, with 13 bases between the two ends. Germline CDR1 SGHNT, CDR2 YYREEE (reference sequence).

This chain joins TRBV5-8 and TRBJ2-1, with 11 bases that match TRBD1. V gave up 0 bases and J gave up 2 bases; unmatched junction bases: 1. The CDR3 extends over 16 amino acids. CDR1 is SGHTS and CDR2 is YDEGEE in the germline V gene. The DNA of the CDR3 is TGTGCCAGCAGCTTGGGGACAGGGGGCGCCTACAATGAGCAGTTCTTC. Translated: CASSLGTGGAYNEQFF. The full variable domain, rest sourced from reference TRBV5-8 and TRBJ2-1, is EAGVTQSPTHLIKTRGQQATLRCSPISGHTSVYWYQQALGLGLQFLLWYDEGEERNRGNFPPRFSGRQFPNYSSELNVNALELEDSALYLCASSLGTGGAYNEQFFGPGTRLTVL.

In DNA form, the CDR3 reads TGTGCCATCAGTGTCGGGGGGAAGGTGCGAACAGATACGCAGTATTTT. Amino acids: CAISVGGKVRTDTQYF. V gene TRBV10-3 combines with J gene TRBJ2-3, with TRBD2 identical over 7 bases. CDR1 and CDR2 from the germline V gene are ENHRY and SYGVKD. Germline trimming cut 4 bases from V and 3 bases from J; bases unmatched to any gene: 10. This CDR3 has 16 amino acids.

The CDR3 loop is CASSSGPQGSHEQYV. DNA of the CDR3: TGTGCCAGCAGTTCCGGTCCCCAGGGGTCCCACGAGCAGTACGTC. V usage is TRBV28 and J usage is TRBJ2-7; D perhaps matches TRBD1 (6 bases). The CDR3 extends over 15 amino acids. The V gene's germline CDR1 is MDHEN and CDR2 SYDVKM. V dropped 4 bases and J dropped 5 bases, with 18 bases sitting between them.

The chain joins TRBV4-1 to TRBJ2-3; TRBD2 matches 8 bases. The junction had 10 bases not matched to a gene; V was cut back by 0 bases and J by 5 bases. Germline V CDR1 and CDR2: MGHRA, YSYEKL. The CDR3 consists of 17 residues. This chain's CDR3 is CASSQESLGAGVDTQYF. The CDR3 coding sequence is TGCGCCAGCAGCCAAGAGTCCCTCGGAGCGGGAGTAGATACGCAGTATTTT.

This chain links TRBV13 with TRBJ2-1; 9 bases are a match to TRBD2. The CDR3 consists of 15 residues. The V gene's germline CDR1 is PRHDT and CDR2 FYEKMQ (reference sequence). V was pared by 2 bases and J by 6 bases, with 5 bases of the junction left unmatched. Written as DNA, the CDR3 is TGTGCCAGCAGCTTAAGGCTAGCGGGACTCAATGAGCAGTTCTTC. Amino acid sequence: CASSLRLAGLNEQFF. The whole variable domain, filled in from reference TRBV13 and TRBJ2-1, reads AAGVIQSPRHLIKEKRETATLKCYPIPRHDTVYWYQQGPGQDPQFLISFYEKMQSDKGSIPDRFSAQQFSDYHSELNMSSLELGDSALYFCASSLRLAGLNEQFFGPGTRLTVL.

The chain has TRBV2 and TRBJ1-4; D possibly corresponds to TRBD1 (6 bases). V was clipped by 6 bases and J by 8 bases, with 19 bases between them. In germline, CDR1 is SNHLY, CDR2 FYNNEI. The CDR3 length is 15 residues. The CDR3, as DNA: TGTGCCAGCAGCGATACAGGGACAACCCGGGAAAAACTGTTTTTT. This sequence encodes CASSDTGTTREKLFF. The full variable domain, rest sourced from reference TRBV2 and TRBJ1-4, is EPEVTQTPSHQVTQMGQEVILRCVPISNHLYFYWYRQILGQKVEFLVSFYNNEISEKSEIFDDQFSVERPDGSNFTLKIRSTKLEDSAMYFCASSDTGTTREKLFFGSGTQLSVL.

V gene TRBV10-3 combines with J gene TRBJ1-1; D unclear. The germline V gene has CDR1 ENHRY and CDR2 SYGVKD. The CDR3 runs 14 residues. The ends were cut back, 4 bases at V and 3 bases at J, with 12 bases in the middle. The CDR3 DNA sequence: TGTGCCATCAGTGCTATAGCGGACTACACTGAAGCTTTCTTT. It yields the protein CAISAIADYTEAFF.

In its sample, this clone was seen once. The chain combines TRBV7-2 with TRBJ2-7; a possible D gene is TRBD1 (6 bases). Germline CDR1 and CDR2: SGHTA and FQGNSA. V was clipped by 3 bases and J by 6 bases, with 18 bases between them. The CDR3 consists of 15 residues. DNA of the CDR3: TGTGCCAGCAGCTTGGAGTCCGACAGGCTCGGCGAGCAGTACTTC. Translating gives CASSLESDRLGEQYF. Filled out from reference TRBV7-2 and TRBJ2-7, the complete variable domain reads GAGVSQSPSNKVTEKGKDVELRCDPISGHTALYWYRQSLGQGLEFLIYFQGNSAPDKSGLPSDRFSAERTGGSVSTLTIQRTQQEDSAVYLCASSLESDRLGEQYFGPGTRLTVT.

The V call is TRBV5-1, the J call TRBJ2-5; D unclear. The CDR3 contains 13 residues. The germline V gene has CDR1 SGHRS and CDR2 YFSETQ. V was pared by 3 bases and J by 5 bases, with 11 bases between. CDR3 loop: CASSSPTGETQYF. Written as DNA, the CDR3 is TGCGCCAGCAGCTCCCCGACCGGGGAGACCCAGTACTTC. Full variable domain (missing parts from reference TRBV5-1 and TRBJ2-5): KAGVTQTPRYLIKTRGQQVTLSCSPISGHRSVSWYQQTPGQGLQFLFEYFSETQRNKGNFPGRFSGRQFSNSRSEMNVSTLELGDSALYLCASSSPTGETQYFGPGTRLLVL.

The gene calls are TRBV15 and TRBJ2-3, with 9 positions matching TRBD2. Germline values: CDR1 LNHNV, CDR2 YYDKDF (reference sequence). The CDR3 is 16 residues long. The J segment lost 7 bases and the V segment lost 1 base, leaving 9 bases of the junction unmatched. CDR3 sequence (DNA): TGTGCCACCAGCAGAGTTTCAGGACTAGCGATCCATACGCAGTATTTT. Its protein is CATSRVSGLAIHTQYF.

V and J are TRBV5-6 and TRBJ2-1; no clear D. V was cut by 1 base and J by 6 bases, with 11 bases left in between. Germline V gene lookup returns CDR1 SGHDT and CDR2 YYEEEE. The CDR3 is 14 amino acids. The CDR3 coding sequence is TGTGCCAGCAGCTTGCGTCTCAGGTCCAATGAGCAGTTCTTC. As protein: CASSLRLRSNEQFF.

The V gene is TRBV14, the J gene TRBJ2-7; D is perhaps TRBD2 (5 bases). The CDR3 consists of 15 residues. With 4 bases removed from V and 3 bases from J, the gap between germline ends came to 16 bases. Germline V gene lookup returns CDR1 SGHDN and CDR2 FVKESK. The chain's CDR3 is CASSPVGREVYEQYF. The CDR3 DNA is TGTGCCAGCAGCCCAGTGGGGAGAGAAGTCTACGAGCAGTACTTC. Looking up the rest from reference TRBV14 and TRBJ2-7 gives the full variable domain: EAGVTQFPSHSVIEKGQTVTLRCDPISGHDNLYWYRRVMGKEIKFLLHFVKESKQDESGMPNNRFLAERTGGTYSTLKVQPAELEDSGVYFCASSPVGREVYEQYFGPGTRLTVT.

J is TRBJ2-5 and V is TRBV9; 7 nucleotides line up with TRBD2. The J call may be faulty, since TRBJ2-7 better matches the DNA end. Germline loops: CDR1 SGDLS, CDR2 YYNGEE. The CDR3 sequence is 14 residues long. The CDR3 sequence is CASSVGWEGSEQYF. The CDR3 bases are TGTGCCAGCAGCGTAGGATGGGAGGGTTCCGAGCAGTACTTC.

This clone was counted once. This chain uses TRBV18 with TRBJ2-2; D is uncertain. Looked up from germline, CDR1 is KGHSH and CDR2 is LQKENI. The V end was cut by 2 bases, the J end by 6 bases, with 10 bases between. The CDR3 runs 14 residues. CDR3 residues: CASSPMYEAGELFF. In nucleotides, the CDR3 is TGTGCCAGCTCACCAATGTACGAGGCCGGGGAGCTGTTTTTT.

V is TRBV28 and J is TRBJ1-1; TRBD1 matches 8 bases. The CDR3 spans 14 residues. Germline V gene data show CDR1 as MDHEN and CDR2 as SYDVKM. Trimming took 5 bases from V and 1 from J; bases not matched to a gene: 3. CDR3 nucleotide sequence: TGTGCCAGCAGTCCAGGGGGCACGAACACTGAAGCTTTCTTT. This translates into CASSPGGTNTEAFF. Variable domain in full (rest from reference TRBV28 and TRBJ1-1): DVKVTQSSRYLVKRTGEKVFLECVQDMDHENMFWYRQDPGLGLRLIYFSYDVKMKEKGDIPEGYSVSREKKERFSLILESASTNQTSMYLCASSPGGTNTEAFFGQGTRLTVV.

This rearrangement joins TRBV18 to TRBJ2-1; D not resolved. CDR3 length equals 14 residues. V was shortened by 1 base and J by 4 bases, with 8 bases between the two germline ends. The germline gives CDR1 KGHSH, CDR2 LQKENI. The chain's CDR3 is CASSPRVGYNEQFF. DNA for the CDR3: TGTGCCAGCTCACCACGCGTCGGGTACAATGAGCAGTTCTTC.

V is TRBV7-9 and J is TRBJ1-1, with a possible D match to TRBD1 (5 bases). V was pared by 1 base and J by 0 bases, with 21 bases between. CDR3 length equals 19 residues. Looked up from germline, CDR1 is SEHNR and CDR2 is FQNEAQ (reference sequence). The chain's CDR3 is CASSLDLIILNRMNTEAFF. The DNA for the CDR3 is TGTGCCAGCAGCTTAGATTTAATTATCCTCAACAGGATGAACACTGAAGCTTTCTTT.

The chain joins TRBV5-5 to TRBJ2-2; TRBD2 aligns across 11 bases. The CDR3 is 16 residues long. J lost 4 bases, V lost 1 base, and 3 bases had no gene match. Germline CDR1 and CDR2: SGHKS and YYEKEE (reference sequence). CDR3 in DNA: TGTGCCAGCAGCTTGCTAGCGGGAGGTCCCACCGGGGAGCTGTTTTTT. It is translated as CASSLLAGGPTGELFF.

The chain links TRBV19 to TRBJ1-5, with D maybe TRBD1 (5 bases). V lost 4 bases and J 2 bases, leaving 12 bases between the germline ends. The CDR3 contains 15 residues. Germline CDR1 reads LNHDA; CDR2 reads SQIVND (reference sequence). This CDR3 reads CASSTREAGNQPQHF. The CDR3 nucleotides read TGTGCCAGTAGTACCAGGGAGGCCGGCAATCAGCCCCAGCATTTT.